Listed below are T cell receptor beta chains from one sample, sequenced in a study of T cell repertoires in cytomegalovirus infection. TCRdb re-analysed the reads in MiXCR, keeping a single row per CDR3 protein. The table includes roughly 860,000 distinct CDR3 sequences, around a third detected once. Their antigens remain unidentified. Source: cultured CD8+ T cells from PBMCs, taken from culture after CMV antigen stimulation. These receptors were collected from a human donor in good health (CMV status not recorded). Some clones in this sample may be carry-over from other donors' samples. The CDR3 runs from the conserved cysteine through the conserved F or W. A D gene is named only where the DNA matches it firmly. Expanded clones get a size class; other rows say once, few or many, or leave the size out.

TRBJ2-3,-,TRBV3-1,few,TGTGCCAGCAGCCAAGCCCAGGCCAGGGATACGCAGTATTTT,CASSQAQARDTQYF
TRBJ2-1,TRBD2,TRBV11-3,-,TGTGCCAGCAGCTCAATCGCCGGGGGGGCGGCGGGAGGGGAGCAGTTCTTC,CASSSIAGGAAGGEQFF
TRBJ2-1,-,TRBV4-1,-,TGCGCCAGCAGCCACCCCGGTTACAATGAGCAGTTCTTC,CASSHPGYNEQFF
TRBJ2-5,TRBD1,TRBV11-3,-,TGTGCCAGCAGCTTAGCTGGCAGGGGGCGAATTGAGACCCAGTACTTC,CASSLAGRGRIETQYF
TRBJ1-2,TRBD1,TRBV19,few,TGTGCCAGTAAGGACAGGGGGCTTGTTGGCTACACCTTC,CASKDRGLVGYTF
TRBJ1-3,-,TRBV4-1,few,TGCGCCAGCAGCCAAGGACGGGGGGCAGTCTGGAACACCATATATTTT,CASSQGRGAVWNTIYF
TRBJ2-1,TRBD2,TRBV6-6,-,TGTGCCAGCAGTTCTTTGGGTAGGGAGGGGTACAATGAGCAGTTCTTC,CASSSLGREGYNEQFF
TRBJ1-2,-,TRBV25-1,-,TGTGCCAGCAGTAAATATCGCGGGGAGGGCCCCGGCACCTTC,CASSKYRGEGPGTF
TRBJ2-1,TRBD1,TRBV12-3/TRBV12-4,many,TGTGCCAGCAGTTTAGTTTGGGACAGGGGGCGCGGGAATGAGCAGTTCTTC,CASSLVWDRGRGNEQFF
TRBJ2-1,-,TRBV4-2,-,TGTGCCAGCAGCCAAAAGGATCAAAGGTCCAATGAGCAGTTCTTC,CASSQKDQRSNEQFF
TRBJ2-3,-,TRBV7-9,many,TGTGCCGACACCTCGGCAGGGTGGGACACAGATACGCAGTATTTT,CADTSAGWDTDTQYF
TRBJ2-2,-,TRBV7-9,many,TGTGCCAGCAGCCCGCTCCATCTAACGAGGGACACCGGGGAGCTGTTTTTT,CASSPLHLTRDTGELFF